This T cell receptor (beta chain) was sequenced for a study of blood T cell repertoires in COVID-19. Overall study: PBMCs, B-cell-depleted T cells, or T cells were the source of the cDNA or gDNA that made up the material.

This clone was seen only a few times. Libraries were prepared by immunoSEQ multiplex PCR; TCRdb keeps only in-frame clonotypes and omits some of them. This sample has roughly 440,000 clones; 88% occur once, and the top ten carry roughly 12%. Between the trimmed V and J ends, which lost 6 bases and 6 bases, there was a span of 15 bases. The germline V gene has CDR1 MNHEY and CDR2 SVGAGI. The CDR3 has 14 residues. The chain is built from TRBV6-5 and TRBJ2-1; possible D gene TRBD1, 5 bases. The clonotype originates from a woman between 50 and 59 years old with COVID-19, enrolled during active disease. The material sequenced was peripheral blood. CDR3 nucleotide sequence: TGTGCCAGCAGCCCCTACCGACAGACCAATGAGCAGTTCTTC. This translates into CASSPYRQTNEQFF.